This T cell receptor (beta chain) was recovered during a study of cytomegalovirus exposure and HLA in healthy donors (dated by TCRdb to about 2017). General notes on the study: In an earlier analysis of some 610 of the donors, less than 350 Gb of sequence data and some 100 million unique TCR beta sequences from 180 million or so T cells were reported. Approximately 300 gigabases of sequencing data and around 85 million unique TCR sequences made up an early release that covered 640 HLA-typed donors. An earlier analysis of some 500 of the donors applied high-throughput TCR beta sequencing to assess whether each TCR beta V gene segment acted as functional or pseudogenic. All discovery cohort repertoires had been generated using a single sequencing platform. Donor age, sex, ethnicity and CMV serostatus were compiled together with the repertoire data. To predict cytomegalovirus infection status, the study brought together high-throughput TCR immunosequencing, statistical association of individual TCRs with disease status, and machine learning. The aim of the study was to test whether cataloging public T cell receptors could identify signatures of past pathogen exposure. A later genetic analysis used genome-wide SNP genotypes for about three fifths of the 666 donors, treating that subset as a discovery cohort. HLA typing covered class I and class II loci at four-digit resolution. On average, approximately 250,000 unique TCR beta nucleotide sequences were sequenced per donor among 398 genotyped donors of the cohort, with about 17% of those sequences being non-productive. A later analysis re-analyzed previously published TCR beta repertoires from 666 donors and added high-resolution HLA genotyping to study TCR occurrence patterns. Besides the first cohort of around 700 subjects, a separate validation cohort made up of over 100 different subjects was used. Because of strong linkage in the cohort, roughly five DR-DQ haplotypes were treated as single units for association and clustering. Among the roughly 390 genotyped donors, under 90% belonged to the genetic ancestry cluster associated with self-reported Caucasian donors. Rather than drawing on any new phenotypic data, the later analysis identified candidate immune exposures from TCR beta sequences and the way those sequences occurred across donors. Typing coverage varied by locus: roughly 620-640 donors for A, B, C, DRB1 and DQB1; approximately 560 for DQA1; around 570 for DPA1; more than 450 for DPB1. Using immunosequencing, the study profiled T cell repertoires from about 650 subjects and related those repertoires to cytomegalovirus serostatus.

The V and J ends are trimmed by 5 bases and 10 bases, leaving 9 bases between them. The CDR1 and CDR2 encoded by the germline V gene are KGHSH and LQKENI. The CDR3 numbers 12 residues from cysteine through phenylalanine. CDR3 DNA only is kept here, 36 bases in frame from base 1. Library prep was done by the immunoSEQ multiplex PCR assay. For the multiplex PCR, a mixture combining 60 forward primers for TCR Vbeta segments and 13 reverse primers for TCR Jbeta segments was used. The CDR3 region of rearranged TCR beta genes was amplified from genomic DNA with a multiplex PCR assay. On the Illumina HiSeq System, the amplified TCR beta libraries were sequenced as 87-base-pair reads. Regarding the original processing steps: Across the 700 or so repertoires, a later analysis counted roughly 84 million unique TCR beta chains, approximately 10 million of which were shared by at least two donors. Raw reads were error-corrected and collapsed into unique sequences by a nearest-neighbor algorithm in which closely related sequences were merged to remove PCR and sequencing errors. To assign V, D and J gene segments, CDR3 sequences were aligned to IMGT reference sequences. Each retained sequence needed at least a six-nucleotide match to both a V gene segment and a J gene segment. A rearrangement was called productive if the CDR3 had no stop codons and remained in frame with V and J, and every other rearrangement was called non-productive. Following IMGT convention, CDR3 was defined as the stretch from the second conserved V-encoded cysteine to the conserved J-encoded phenylalanine. The earlier analysis of fewer than 750 of the donors excluded sequences that lacked an unambiguous match to a single V gene segment. In an earlier analysis of approximately 590 of the donors, a V segment was called functional when productive rearrangements were above 56.7%, and segregating when the standard deviation between donors exceeded 5%. A statistical classification framework was developed to diagnose cytomegalovirus status using the catalog of TCR beta chain sequences. V and J gene assignment, in a later analysis, came from comparing TCR nucleotide sequences with IMGT/GENE-DB human TR gene sequences. In a later analysis, CDR3 sequences and most-parsimonious VDJ recombination scenarios were assigned using the TCRdist pipeline. In a later analysis, every TCR beta chain was defined by the combination of its CDR3 amino acid sequence and its V-gene family, and reads without a unique V-gene family were dropped. A later analysis removed 450 to 600 highly shared, low-generation-probability nucleotide sequences to deal with suspected cross-contamination and a sequencing artifact. For each public chain, a later analysis derived a clonal expansion index from normalized ranks of inferred template counts within each repertoire. Generation probabilities in a later analysis came from a VDJ recombination model fitted to out-of-frame rearrangements, and those results were checked against IGoR. Hypergeometric tests were used in a later analysis to score TCR-TCR, TCR-HLA and TCR-CMV co-occurrence, with a repertoire-size bias correction applied to the TCR pairs. False discovery rates were estimated in a later analysis by permuting HLA or CMV assignments 20 times. In a later analysis, co-occurring TCRs were grouped using DBSCAN, and TCRdist sequence similarity was added for clustering within HLA-allele-positive subsets. Co-occurrence clustering excluded repertoires with fewer than 30,000 or more than 120,000 public chains, plus five with anomalous nucleotide sharing. The source is immuneACCESS, and TCRdb retained only in-frame sequences with V and J called. Part of the clones is not carried over; for the studies checked, unresolved V genes explain less than half of this, and the remainder is unexplained. Clone size and V and J calls were adopted from that table, with D and trimming inferred from the DNA. In this sample the table shows about 180,000 clones, around three quarters of which occur a single time. Under 2.5% of the sample lies in the top ten.

With regard to this clone: Its antigen has not been determined. No base quality values were provided; no much bigger clone lies one nucleotide off.

In total, 600 or so healthy bone marrow donors made up the cohort. All cohort members were sampled while nominally healthy, although unrecorded immune exposures were likely present. The donor was CMV seropositive and belonged to the group of more than 250 seropositive cohort members. Every donor gave a peripheral blood sample, and the peripheral blood mononuclear cells from that sample were used for TCR beta sequencing. The Qiagen DNeasy Blood Extraction Kit was used to extract genomic DNA from the blood cell samples. General study outcomes and caveats: Some IMGT-functional V segments, including TRBV6-2 and TRBV6-3, could not be told apart with the 87-base-pair reads, so those segments were excluded. For the cohort, immune exposure information was limited to CMV serostatus. An association between a missense DCLRE1C variant and V-gene and J-gene trimming of TCR beta chains was found in a later genetic analysis and replicated in an independent cohort. According to a later genetic analysis, donors in an Asian-associated ancestry cluster had fewer N-insertions in productive TCRs than the approximately 650-donor mean. A later analysis found that most CMV-associated TCR beta chains appeared HLA-restricted, with HLA associations seemingly driven largely by CMV exposure. Across donors, most TCR sequences were observed very rarely, whereas some public TCRs were present in many individuals. In a later analysis, about 17,000 TCR beta sequences were associated with specific HLA alleles at a false discovery rate of 0.05. The presence/absence analyses assumed that sequencing depth was roughly uniform across donors, and that assumption may not be true. A further reported finding was that TCR beta sequences accurately predicted the HLA-A and HLA-B alleles for most subjects in the first cohort. The cohort was sequenced for TCR beta chains only, and without alpha or paired-chain data the features that could be detected were limited. A cluster of highly shared sequence variants was judged likely to be a technical artifact of the sequencing pipeline. Because some donors lacked HLA typing at each locus, the association tests relied only on the typed subset. An earlier analysis of 450 to 750 of the donors showed that most TCR beta V segments appeared in productive rearrangements either about 87% or about 30% of the time, which broadly matched IMGT annotations. Because counts were too low, roughly 16 rarely observed V segments, including chromosome 9 orphons, were excluded from the earlier analysis of about 500 of the donors. The classifier was reported to diagnose cytomegalovirus status with high specificity and sensitivity in both the original cohort and the validation cohort. Several of the top co-occurrence clusters appeared to be linked to parvovirus B19, influenza, CMV and Epstein-Barr virus, according to a later analysis. A total of about 150 TCR beta chains were listed by the study as associated with cytomegalovirus. A few of the identified cytomegalovirus-associated TCR beta chains were confirmed in vitro to be specific for cytomegalovirus antigens. It was suggested by the authors that the approach could potentially be generalized to other disease states and immunological phenotypes. When HLA alleles, especially DR and DQ, strongly co-occurred, TCR associations were difficult to assign to individual alleles. Linkage disequilibrium might explain the correlated functional status among segregating V segments, but an unknown experimental factor could not be ruled out. A later analysis found that HLA-associated TCR beta chains were more clonally expanded and had lower generation probabilities than equally common non-associated chains. According to a later analysis, TCR association rates differed among HLA loci, with DRB1 alleles showing the most associated TCRs and HLA-C alleles showing the fewest.

This TCR derives from a young woman in good health and CMV-seropositive. The source material was PBMCs. The rearrangement joined TRBV18 to TRBJ1-6; the D gene is not confidently resolved. The CDR3 here reads CASSARQSPLHF. The DNA sequence is TGTGCCAGCTCAGCACGTCAATCACCCCTCCACTTT.